The 13 T cell receptor beta chains in this list originate from one sample, sequenced in a study of T cells in Graves' hyperthyroidism and ophthalmopathy. Amplified regions were TCR beta CDR3 sequences from RNA transcripts. RT-PCR in the first round (using the HTBI primer set) targeted the TCR CDR3. A single record per CDR3 protein comes from TCRdb applying MiXCR to the multiplex PCR reads. The table has fewer than 500,000 distinct CDR3 sequences, about 14% seen once. The material sequenced was blood. All receptors derive from a woman in her twenties or thirties with Graves' ophthalmopathy.

The V gene is TRBV19, the J gene TRBJ2-3; D ambiguous. The CDR3 extends over 13 amino acids. The germline V gene has CDR1 LNHDA and CDR2 SQIVND (reference sequence). V was pared by 7 bases and J by 6 bases, with 14 bases between. CDR3 region: CASKIAPRDTQYF. The DNA for the CDR3 is TGTGCCAGTAAAATAGCTCCCAGGGATACGCAGTATTTT.

The DNA of the CDR3 is TGTGCCAGCAGCCAACCTGGACCCAACACTGAAGCTTTCTTT. Translating it yields CASSQPGPNTEAFF. This rearrangement joins TRBV27 to TRBJ1-1; D ambiguous. From germline, CDR1 is MNHEY and CDR2 SMNVEV (reference sequence). The CDR3 extends over 14 amino acids. V lost 6 bases, J lost 2 bases, and 13 bases lay in between.

This clonotype was seen repeatedly, ten times or more. The chain uses TRBV28 and TRBJ2-1; 12 positions match TRBD2. The CDR3 is 16 residues long. Germline CDR1 is MDHEN and CDR2 is SYDVKM. J lost 5 bases, V lost 4 bases, and 6 bases had no gene match. The CDR3 region has the DNA TGTGCCAGCAGTTCTTGGACTAGCGGGGATGACAATGAGCAGTTCTTC. This encodes CASSSWTSGDDNEQFF. The variable domain in full, with the rest retrieved from reference TRBV28 and TRBJ2-1, is DVKVTQSSRYLVKRTGEKVFLECVQDMDHENMFWYRQDPGLGLRLIYFSYDVKMKEKGDIPEGYSVSREKKERFSLILESASTNQTSMYLCASSSWTSGDDNEQFFGPGTRLTVL.

The gene calls are TRBV28 and TRBJ2-3; 7 nucleotides align to TRBD2. The ends lost 7 bases at V and 4 bases at J; junction bases unmatched: 8. The V gene's germline CDR1 is MDHEN and CDR2 SYDVKM. The CDR3 consists of 14 residues. CDR3 in amino acids: CASKRTSNPDTQYF. CDR3 nucleotide sequence: TGTGCCAGCAAAAGGACTAGTAACCCAGATACGCAGTATTTT.

The chain uses TRBV20-1 and TRBJ2-1; 7 nucleotides match TRBD1. The CDR3 is 12 amino acids. V was pared by 5 bases and J by 7 bases, with 5 bases of the junction left unmatched. CDR1 and CDR2 (germline): DFQATT, SNEGSKA (reference sequence). The CDR3 loop reads CSASTGVNEQFF. The CDR3 nucleotides read TGCAGTGCTTCCACAGGGGTGAATGAGCAGTTCTTC.

This clonotype was counted ten times or more. The chain combines TRBV27 with TRBJ2-1; TRBD1 agrees at 8 bases. The junction had 13 bases not matched to a gene; V was cut back by 5 bases and J by 4 bases. The CDR3 covers 17 residues. Germline V CDR1 and CDR2: MNHEY, SMNVEV (reference sequence). The CDR3 reads CASSPLRTGRLYNEQFF. Here the CDR3 DNA reads TGTGCCAGCAGTCCTCTAAGGACAGGGCGGCTGTACAATGAGCAGTTCTTC.

This clonotype was counted ten times or more. The junction does not match germline at one end; this may be a read error. The J gene is TRBJ2-7, the V gene TRBV29-1; tentative D call: TRBD1 (5 bases). CDR1 SQVTM and CDR2 ANQGSEA come from the germline V gene. This CDR3 has 15 residues. CDR3 region: CSVGGHRSSSYEQYF. CDR3 DNA: TGCAGCGTTGGAGGACACCGAAGTAGTTCCTACGAGCAATACTTC.

This clonotype was recorded many times. This chain links TRBV28 with TRBJ2-1; 8 bases match TRBD2. The CDR3 runs to 15 residues. The V segment lost 7 bases and the J segment 6 bases; nucleotides outside the gene matches: 11. The V gene's germline CDR1 is MDHEN and CDR2 SYDVKM. CDR3 amino acids: CASTLTSVHSNEQFF. Written as DNA, the CDR3 is TGTGCCAGCACCCTGACTAGCGTTCATTCCAATGAGCAGTTCTTC.

At least ten counts were recorded for this clonotype. The rearrangement links TRBV6-1 to TRBJ1-2; a weak D match, TRBD1 (5 bases). CDR1 is MNHNS, CDR2 SASEGT, per germline. The V end was cut by 0 bases, the J end by 8 bases, with 10 bases between. The CDR3 is 13 amino acids. The CDR3 loop is CASSEARKGGYTF. CDR3 bases: TGTGCCAGCAGTGAAGCGCGCAAGGGGGGCTACACCTTC.

This clonotype showed up many times. J is TRBJ2-4 and V is TRBV5-8, with 8 bases fitting TRBD1. Germline CDR1 reads SGHTS; CDR2 reads YDEGEE. This CDR3 has 14 amino acids. V gave up 4 bases and J gave up 9 bases; unmatched junction bases: 9. In nucleotides, the CDR3 is TGTGCCAGCAGCCAACAGGGGGGTGTGGGCATTCAGTACTTC. Its protein is CASSQQGGVGIQYF.

The rearrangement uses TRBV5-6 and TRBJ1-1, with D maybe TRBD1 (5 bases). Trimming shortened V by 0 bases and J by 4 bases, and 16 bases separated the two germline ends. There are 16 residues in the CDR3. Germline CDR1 reads SGHDT; CDR2 reads YYEEEE. CDR3 DNA: TGTGCCAGCAGCTTGGCCATTATGGGACGGAGCACTGAAGCTTTCTTT. Residues: CASSLAIMGRSTEAFF.

This clonotype was recorded many times. The V call is TRBV12-3 or TRBV12-4, the J call TRBJ1-3; 7 bases align to TRBD1. The CDR3 consists of 15 residues. J gave up 2 bases and V 6 bases, and 7 bases lay outside the gene matches. The CDR3 loop is CASSQTGRAGNTIYF. In nucleotides, the CDR3 is TGTGCCAGCAGCCAGACAGGGAGAGCTGGAAACACCATATATTTT.

This clonotype was observed many times. V is TRBV6-1 and J is TRBJ2-1; D is perhaps TRBD1 (6 bases). Germline V gene sequence: CDR1 MNHNS, CDR2 SASEGT. Trimming took off 7 bases at V and 0 bases at J, with 10 bases between the two ends. This CDR3 is built from 14 residues. CDR3: CASTTGFSYNEQFF. The CDR3, as DNA: TGTGCCAGCACGACAGGTTTCTCCTACAATGAGCAGTTCTTC.